A single sample is the source of the 25 T cell receptor beta chains below, sequenced in a study of blood T cell repertoires in COVID-19 (dated by TCRdb to the early 2020s). Receptor amplification or capture employed the immunoSEQ multiplex PCR assay. TCRdb holds this immuneACCESS table with in-frame rearrangements only. Some clones are missing; in checked studies, unresolved V genes explain under half, and the rest has no known cause. Recorded for this sample are roughly 260,000 clones; around 86% of them occurred a single time. About 9.2% of the sample comes from the top ten. The sample taken for sequencing was peripheral blood. These receptor sequences come from a man aged 40-49 years who had recovered from COVID-19.

The J gene is TRBJ2-7, the V gene TRBV19, with 9 bases lining up with TRBD1. Germline V gene data show CDR1 as LNHDA and CDR2 as SQIVND (reference sequence). Trimming took 5 bases from V and 3 from J; bases not matched to a gene: 8. The length of the CDR3 is 15 residues. The CDR3 DNA follows: TGTGCCAGTAGTTTCGGACAGGGGAGGCTCTACGAGCAGTACTTC. The encoded protein is CASSFGQGRLYEQYF.

J is TRBJ1-1 and V is TRBV15; D gene unclear. Trimming shortened V by 1 base and J by 4 bases, and 16 bases separated the two germline ends. CDR1 and CDR2 from the germline V gene are LNHNV and YYDKDF (reference sequence). The CDR3 extends over 16 amino acids. This chain's CDR3 is CATSRVVGRGSTEAFF. The CDR3 DNA sequence: TGTGCCACCAGCAGAGTGGTGGGGAGAGGGAGCACTGAAGCTTTCTTT.

This chain connects TRBV7-2 to TRBJ1-5; D remains ambiguous. Per the germline V gene, CDR1 is SGHTA and CDR2 is FQGNSA. Between the trimmed V and J ends, which lost 1 base and 3 bases, there was a span of 10 bases. The CDR3 spans 15 residues. The CDR3 spells CASSLDRVSNQPQHF. The CDR3 DNA follows: TGTGCCAGCAGCTTAGATCGGGTCTCCAATCAGCCCCAGCATTTT.

This chain's CDR3 is CASSPQQGSEAFF. In DNA form, the CDR3 reads TGTGCCAGCTCACCACAACAGGGATCCGAAGCTTTCTTT. This chain joins TRBV18 and TRBJ1-1, with D possibly being TRBD1 (6 bases). This CDR3 has 13 residues. Germline V lookup: CDR1 KGHSH, CDR2 LQKENI. Deletions cut 1 base from V and 8 bases from J, with 11 bases between.

This clone is a singleton in its sample. The chain combines TRBV4-3 with TRBJ2-7; the match to TRBD1 covers 7 bases. CDR3 size: 15 residues. Germline V CDR1 and CDR2: LGHNA, YSLEER. The ends lost 4 bases at V and 7 bases at J; junction bases unmatched: 13. The CDR3 nucleotides read TGCGCCAGCAGCCGAGCCCACAGGGGTTCGGGGGAGCAGTACTTC. Amino acids: CASSRAHRGSGEQYF.

This chain uses TRBV6-5 with TRBJ2-1; TRBD1 matches at 9 bases. The CDR3 spans 15 residues. The junction had 10 bases not matched to a gene; V was cut back by 7 bases and J by 6 bases. The germline V gene has CDR1 MNHEY and CDR2 SVGAGI. The chain's CDR3 is CASTTAGTGINEQFF. The CDR3 DNA sequence: TGTGCCAGCACCACCGCCGGGACAGGGATCAATGAGCAGTTCTTC.

The gene calls are TRBV11-2 and TRBJ1-5; TRBD1 matches 11 bases. CDR3 length equals 15 residues. The junction had 7 bases not matched to a gene; V was cut back by 5 bases and J by 7 bases. From germline, CDR1 is SGHAT and CDR2 FQNNGV. The CDR3 DNA reads TGTGCCAGCAGCCAAGGACAGGGGGCGAGCCAGCCCCAGCATTTT. This codes for CASSQGQGASQPQHF. The entire variable domain, with the rest obtained from reference TRBV11-2 and TRBJ1-5, is as follows: EAGVAQSPRYKIIEKRQSVAFWCNPISGHATLYWYQQILGQGPKLLIQFQNNGVVDDSQLPKDRFSAERLKGVDSTLKIQPAKLEDSAVYLCASSQGQGASQPQHFGDGTRLSIL.

The chain joins TRBV7-2 to TRBJ2-1; 12 bases match TRBD2. The CDR3 spans 14 residues. J lost 6 bases, V lost 8 bases, and 5 bases had no gene match. Per germline, CDR1 SGHTA and CDR2 FQGNSA. The CDR3 nucleotides are TGTGCCAGCCGCCGGACTAGCGGGACCAATGAGCAGTTCTTC. It codes for CASRRTSGTNEQFF.

This chain links TRBV6-2 or TRBV6-3 with TRBJ2-1, with D perhaps matching TRBD1 (5 bases). This CDR3 has 11 amino acids. The V gene lost 4 bases and the J gene lost 8 bases, with 6 bases spanning the gap. The germline CDR1 and CDR2 sequences are MNHEY and SVGEGT. The chain's CDR3 is CASSFRDEQFF. The CDR3, as DNA: TGTGCCAGCAGTTTCAGGGATGAGCAGTTCTTC.

V is TRBV9 and J is TRBJ2-7; perhaps TRBD1 as D (6 bases). This CDR3 comprises 14 residues. V lost 4 bases and J 1 base, leaving 12 bases between the germline ends. The germline gives CDR1 SGDLS, CDR2 YYNGEE. The chain's CDR3 is CASSSRGGSYEQYF. CDR3 nucleotides: TGTGCCAGCAGCTCCAGGGGTGGGTCCTACGAGCAGTACTTC.

This clone appeared once. The chain combines TRBV4-2 with TRBJ2-1, with 12 nucleotides matching TRBD2. There are 19 residues in the CDR3. With V trimmed by 1 base and J by 0 bases, 7 bases remained unmatched. The germline CDR1 and CDR2 sequences are LGHNA and YNFKEQ. The CDR3 bases are TGTGCCAGCAGCCAAGGAACTAGCGGGAGGCCCACCTCCTACAATGAGCAGTTCTTC. It encodes CASSQGTSGRPTSYNEQFF.

This sequence joins TRBV29-1 and TRBJ2-2, with D uncertain. Per germline, CDR1 SQVTM and CDR2 ANQGSEA. The CDR3 covers 15 residues. Trimming took off 4 bases at V and 0 bases at J, with 12 bases between the two ends. CDR3 sequence (DNA): TGCAGCGTTGTTCTTGGTAGTACGAACACCGGGGAGCTGTTTTTT. Translated: CSVVLGSTNTGELFF.

This clone was recorded only once. This chain links TRBV29-1 with TRBJ2-4, with D perhaps matching TRBD2 (5 bases). Trimming stripped 5 bases from V and 8 bases from J, with 10 bases between. The CDR3 extends over 11 amino acids. From germline, CDR1 is SQVTM and CDR2 ANQGSEA. The CDR3 protein is CSVQPGDIQYF. DNA for the CDR3: TGCAGCGTTCAACCCGGGGACATTCAGTACTTC.

V is TRBV2 and J is TRBJ2-7, with D possibly matching TRBD1 (6 bases). Germline CDR1 reads SNHLY; CDR2 reads FYNNEI. V was clipped by 6 bases and J by 7 bases, with 22 bases between them. This CDR3 region has 15 residues. Here the CDR3 reads CASSPLGRDMGEQYF. Written as DNA, the CDR3 is TGTGCCAGCAGCCCCCTGGGACGGGACATGGGTGAGCAGTACTTC.

The sample holds one count of this clone. The chain recombines TRBV7-7 with TRBJ1-1; 8 nucleotides line up with TRBD1. CDR3 length: 13 amino acids. The germline V gene has CDR1 SSHAT and CDR2 FNYEAQ (reference sequence). V was pared by 4 bases and J by 11 bases, with 9 bases of the junction left unmatched. The CDR3 DNA is TGTGCCAGCAGCTCGGACAGACAGGGGAGGGCTTTCTTT. Protein: CASSSDRQGRAFF. Drawing the rest from reference TRBV7-7 and TRBJ1-1, the complete variable domain is GAGVSQSPRYKVTKRGQDVTLRCDPISSHATLYWYQQALGQGPEFLTYFNYEAQPDKSGLPSDRFSAERPEGSISTLTIQRTEQRDSAMYRCASSSDRQGRAFFGQGTRLTVV.

The V call is TRBV3-1 (or the pseudogene TRBV3-2), the J call TRBJ2-7; D call uncertain. V dropped 4 bases and J dropped 0 bases, with 10 bases sitting between them. The CDR3 has 14 residues. Germline V lookup: CDR1 LGHDT, CDR2 YNNKEL (reference sequence). Here the CDR3 reads CASSPRRISYEQYF. CDR3 DNA: TGTGCCAGCAGCCCTCGTCGTATCTCCTACGAGCAGTACTTC.

J is TRBJ2-4 and V is TRBV7-9; 8 nucleotides line up with TRBD1. J gave up 2 bases and V 5 bases, and 5 bases lay outside the gene matches. Germline loops: CDR1 SEHNR, CDR2 FQNEAQ (reference sequence). This CDR3 comprises 15 residues. CDR3 nucleotide sequence: TGTGCCAGCAGCAAGTGGACAGGGACCAAAAACATTCAGTACTTC. Residues: CASSKWTGTKNIQYF.

The chain uses TRBV6-5 and TRBJ1-2; perhaps TRBD1 as D (5 bases). Germline assignment: CDR1 MNHEY and CDR2 SVGAGI. The CDR3 runs to 13 residues. The V and J ends lost 0 bases and 7 bases respectively, with 9 bases between them. CDR3 in DNA: TGTGCCAGCAGTTACTCGATTAGGGGTGGCTACACCTTC. Translation: CASSYSIRGGYTF.

The genes are TRBV2 and TRBJ2-5, with 9 positions matching TRBD2. The length of the CDR3 is 16 residues. Germline-derived CDR1 and CDR2 are SNHLY and FYNNEI. V shed 6 bases and J 3 bases; nucleotides not matched to a gene: 11. The CDR3 DNA sequence: TGTGCCAGCAGCGCCTTCAGCGGGAGGAGGAAAGAGACCCAGTACTTC. Translated: CASSAFSGRRKETQYF. Full variable domain (rest looked up from reference TRBV2 and TRBJ2-5): EPEVTQTPSHQVTQMGQEVILRCVPISNHLYFYWYRQILGQKVEFLVSFYNNEISEKSEIFDDQFSVERPDGSNFTLKIRSTKLEDSAMYFCASSAFSGRRKETQYFGPGTRLLVL.

The V call is TRBV5-1, the J call TRBJ2-2; D call uncertain. V shed 2 bases and J shed 8 bases, with 4 bases lying between them. Germline assignment: CDR1 SGHRS and CDR2 YFSETQ. The CDR3 length is 11 residues. Written as DNA, the CDR3 is TGCGCCAGCAGCTTAGAGGGGGAGCTGTTTTTT. Translating gives CASSLEGELFF.

This chain joins TRBV5-1 and TRBJ2-2, with D perhaps TRBD1 (6 bases). The CDR3 consists of 18 residues. The germline CDR1 and CDR2 sequences are SGHRS and YFSETQ. V was clipped by 3 bases and J by 7 bases, with 25 bases between them. CDR3 protein: CASSSDQQGPPKSGELFF. In DNA form, the CDR3 reads TGCGCCAGCAGCTCGGACCAACAGGGCCCACCCAAGAGCGGGGAGCTGTTTTTT.

The chain carries TRBV19 and TRBJ2-2; D might be TRBD2 (7 bases). The CDR3 has 14 residues. Germline V lookup: CDR1 LNHDA, CDR2 SQIVND (reference sequence). V shed 7 bases and J shed 6 bases, with 15 bases lying between them. CDR3 DNA sequence: TGTGCCAGTAACCCTTGGGGGGGCTCCGGGGAGCTGTTTTTT. This sequence encodes CASNPWGGSGELFF.

This clone came up a few times. The chain carries TRBV27 and TRBJ1-1, with D unresolved. This CDR3 spans 12 amino acids. CDR1 is MNHEY, CDR2 SMNVEV, per germline (reference sequence). V lost 2 bases to trimming and J lost 8 bases, with 9 bases between them. CDR3 amino acids: CASSLVRGEAFF. The CDR3 DNA reads TGTGCCAGCAGTTTAGTTCGGGGAGAAGCTTTCTTT.

This chain joins TRBV5-1 and TRBJ2-1; TRBD2 aligns across 7 bases. Trimming removed 7 bases from V and 3 bases from J; junction bases left unmatched: 10. The CDR3 extends over 15 amino acids. Germline assignment: CDR1 SGHRS and CDR2 YFSETQ. This CDR3 reads CASRNSGDIYNEQFF. The CDR3 DNA sequence: TGCGCCAGCCGAAACAGCGGGGATATCTACAATGAGCAGTTCTTC.

The chain recombines TRBV11-3 with TRBJ2-3; 8 bases align to TRBD2. Germline CDR1 and CDR2: SGHNT and YENEEA. V lost 4 bases and J lost 5; bases outside the gene matches: 5. This CDR3 spans 14 amino acids. CDR3 region: CASSSERGGDTQYF. Written as DNA, the CDR3 is TGTGCCAGCAGCTCTGAACGGGGGGGAGATACGCAGTATTTT. The entire variable domain, with the rest obtained from reference TRBV11-3 and TRBJ2-3, is as follows: EAGVVQSPRYKIIEKKQPVAFWCNPISGHNTLYWYLQNLGQGPELLIRYENEEAVDDSQLPKDRFSAERLKGVDSTLKIQPAELGDSAVYLCASSSERGGDTQYFGPGTRLTVL.